The 15 T cell receptor beta chains below were found in one sample sequenced in a study of cytotoxic CD8 clonotypes in ibrutinib-treated CLL. Data came from immunoSEQ multiplex PCR; TCRdb stores just in-frame clones and leaves some out. The data contain 40,000 or so clones, over 60% of them singletons. The sample in question was PBMCs, obtained after 12 months of ibrutinib treatment. The receptors were gathered from a human donor with chronic lymphocytic leukemia.

The chain carries TRBV2 and TRBJ2-1; no firm D call. The ends were cut back, 4 bases at V and 5 bases at J, with 9 bases in the middle. CDR1 and CDR2 (germline): SNHLY, FYNNEI. The CDR3 consists of 13 residues. The DNA of the CDR3 is TGTGCCAGCAGTGTTGTTCACGACAATGAGCAGTTCTTC. This encodes CASSVVHDNEQFF.

In its sample, this clone was seen a few times. The gene calls are TRBV6-1 and TRBJ2-2; tentatively, D is TRBD2 (5 bases). This CDR3 is 15 amino acids long. Trimming pared 6 bases from V and 0 bases from J, leaving 11 bases between. Looked up from germline, CDR1 is MNHNS and CDR2 is SASEGT. The chain's CDR3 is CASREVRSNTGELFF. The CDR3 region has the DNA TGTGCCAGCAGGGAGGTCAGATCGAACACCGGGGAGCTGTTTTTT.

The chain carries TRBV7-9 and TRBJ2-3, with 8 bases that match TRBD2. The CDR3 extends over 18 amino acids. Germline V gives CDR1 SEHNR, CDR2 FQNEAQ (reference sequence). Trimming removed 5 bases from V and 3 bases from J; junction bases left unmatched: 16. The CDR3 here is CASSPPMRLARTTDTQYF. CDR3 nucleotide sequence: TGTGCCAGCAGCCCGCCAATGCGACTAGCGAGAACTACAGATACGCAGTATTTT.

The rearrangement joins TRBV28 to TRBJ2-7; TRBD2 agrees at 9 bases. From germline, CDR1 is MDHEN and CDR2 SYDVKM. The CDR3 contains 14 residues. V gave up 6 bases and J gave up 0 bases; unmatched junction bases: 3. CDR3 protein: CASRPSGNSYEQYF. CDR3 nucleotide sequence: TGTGCCAGCAGGCCTAGCGGGAACTCCTACGAGCAGTACTTC.

This chain connects TRBV4-2 to TRBJ2-7, with 8 bases lining up with TRBD2. This CDR3 contains 16 residues. Germline assignment: CDR1 LGHNA and CDR2 YNFKEQ. Trimming took 0 bases from V and 4 from J; bases not matched to a gene: 8. CDR3 DNA sequence: TGTGCCAGCAGCCAAGAAAGAAGCGGGAGATTATACGAGCAGTACTTC. The encoded protein is CASSQERSGRLYEQYF.

J is TRBJ2-1 and V is TRBV6-6; 8 bases match TRBD2. The length of the CDR3 is 15 residues. Germline assignment: CDR1 MNHNY and CDR2 SVGAGI (reference sequence). The V gene end was trimmed by 6 bases and the J gene end by 6 bases; junction bases not matched to a gene: 10. The CDR3 nucleotides read TGTGCCAGCAGCCAACTAGCGGAAAGATTCAATGAGCAGTTCTTC. As protein: CASSQLAERFNEQFF.

The CDR3 nucleotides are TGTGCCAGCCGCTACAGGGTCGTTGATGAGCAGTTCTTC. This translates into CASRYRVVDEQFF. V gene TRBV6-6 combines with J gene TRBJ2-1, with D possibly TRBD1 on 6 matching bases. This CDR3 is 13 amino acids long. Germline CDR1 MNHNY, CDR2 SVGAGI (reference sequence). Deletions cut 8 bases from V and 8 bases from J, with 16 bases between.

This chain links TRBV28 with TRBJ2-1, with 11 bases identical to TRBD2. Germline V lookup: CDR1 MDHEN, CDR2 SYDVKM. The V segment lost 3 bases and the J segment 0 bases; nucleotides outside the gene matches: 4. The CDR3 extends over 17 amino acids. The CDR3 is CASSFTSGGSSYNEQFF. The CDR3 DNA follows: TGTGCCAGCAGTTTTACTAGCGGGGGCAGCTCCTACAATGAGCAGTTCTTC.

The rearrangement links TRBV7-2 to TRBJ2-5, with a weak D call TRBD2 (5 bases). V was trimmed by 6 bases and J by 5 bases, leaving 19 bases between them. This CDR3 has 15 amino acids. Per the germline V gene, CDR1 is SGHTA and CDR2 is FQGNSA. The CDR3 protein is CASSSPFSGLETQYF. The CDR3 region has the DNA TGTGCCAGCAGTTCCCCGTTTTCGGGATTGGAGACCCAGTACTTC.

Only a few counts were recorded for this clone. The chain couples TRBV19 to TRBJ2-7; 10 bases map to TRBD1. V was clipped by 6 bases and J by 2 bases; unmatched bases: 4. CDR1 is LNHDA, CDR2 SQIVND, per germline (reference sequence). The CDR3 runs 14 residues. CDR3 nucleotide sequence: TGTGCCAGTAGCCCGGGACAGGGGACCTACGAGCAGTACTTC. Its protein is CASSPGQGTYEQYF.

This clone ranks as medium-sized (0.01 to 0.1%). V is TRBV7-3 and J is TRBJ2-3; D call uncertain. V was cut by 2 bases and J by 4 bases, with 7 bases left in between. The germline V gene has CDR1 SGHTA and CDR2 FQGTGA. CDR3 length: 13 residues. CDR3 protein: CASSLSLSDTQYF. Here the CDR3 DNA reads TGTGCCAGCAGCTTATCGTTGTCAGATACGCAGTATTTT.

This clone appeared once. The chain links TRBV11-1 to TRBJ2-1; 7 bases line up with TRBD2. Germline loops: CDR1 SGHAT, CDR2 FQDESV (reference sequence). V lost 1 base and J lost 5; bases outside the gene matches: 11. The CDR3 loop spans 17 amino acids. The CDR3 protein is CASSLVASGLEDNEQFF. For the CDR3, the DNA is TGTGCCAGCAGCTTAGTCGCTAGCGGTTTGGAAGACAATGAGCAGTTCTTC.

J is TRBJ1-1 and V is TRBV29-1; TRBD1 aligns across 9 bases. Trimming cost V 1 base and J 4 bases; bases outside gene matches: 7. Germline V gives CDR1 SQVTM, CDR2 ANQGSEA. The CDR3 loop spans 15 amino acids. The CDR3 sequence: CSVEAQGAVVTEAFF. CDR3 coding DNA: TGCAGCGTTGAAGCACAGGGGGCTGTGGTCACTGAAGCTTTCTTT.

This clone appeared a single time. J is TRBJ2-7 and V is TRBV5-1; possible D gene TRBD2, 6 bases. Germline CDR1 SGHRS, CDR2 YFSETQ. V gave up 1 base and J gave up 3 bases, with 14 bases separating them. The CDR3 runs to 15 residues. As DNA, the CDR3 is TGCGCCAGCAGCTTGAGGTCGGGAGAGGGCTACGAGCAGTACTTC. It encodes CASSLRSGEGYEQYF.

The chain couples TRBV9 to TRBJ2-3, with D uncertain. The CDR3 loop spans 14 amino acids. CDR1 SGDLS and CDR2 YYNGEE come from the germline V gene. Deletions cut 1 base from V and 1 base from J, with 7 bases between. CDR3 DNA: TGTGCCAGCAGCGTATACGTCGGCACAGATACGCAGTATTTT. Translating it yields CASSVYVGTDTQYF.